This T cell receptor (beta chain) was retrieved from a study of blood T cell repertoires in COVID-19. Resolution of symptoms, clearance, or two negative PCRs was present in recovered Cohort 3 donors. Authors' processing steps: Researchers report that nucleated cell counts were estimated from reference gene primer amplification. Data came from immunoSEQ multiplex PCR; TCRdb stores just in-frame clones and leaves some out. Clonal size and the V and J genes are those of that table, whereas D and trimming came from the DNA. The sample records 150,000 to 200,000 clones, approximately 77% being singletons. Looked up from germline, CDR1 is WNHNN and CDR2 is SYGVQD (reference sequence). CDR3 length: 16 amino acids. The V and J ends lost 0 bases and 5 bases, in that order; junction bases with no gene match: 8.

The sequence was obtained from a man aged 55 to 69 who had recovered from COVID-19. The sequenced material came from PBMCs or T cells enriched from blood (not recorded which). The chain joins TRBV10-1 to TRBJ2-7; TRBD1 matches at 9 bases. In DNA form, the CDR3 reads TGCGCCAGCAGTGAGTCTACCGGGACAGGGAGTCACGAGCAGTACTTC. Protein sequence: CASSESTGTGSHEQYF.